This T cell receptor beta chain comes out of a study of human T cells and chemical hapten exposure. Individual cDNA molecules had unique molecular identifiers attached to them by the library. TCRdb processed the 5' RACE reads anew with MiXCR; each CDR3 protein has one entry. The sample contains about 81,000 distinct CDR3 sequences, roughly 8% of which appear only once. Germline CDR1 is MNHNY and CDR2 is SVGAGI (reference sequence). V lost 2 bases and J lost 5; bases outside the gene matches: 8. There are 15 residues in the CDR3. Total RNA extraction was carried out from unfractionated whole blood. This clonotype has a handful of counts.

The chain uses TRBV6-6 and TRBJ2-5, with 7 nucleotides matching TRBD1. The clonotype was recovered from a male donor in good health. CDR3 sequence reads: CASSYPGTGEETQYF. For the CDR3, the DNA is TGTGCCAGCAGTTACCCCGGAACAGGGGAGGAGACCCAGTACTTC.